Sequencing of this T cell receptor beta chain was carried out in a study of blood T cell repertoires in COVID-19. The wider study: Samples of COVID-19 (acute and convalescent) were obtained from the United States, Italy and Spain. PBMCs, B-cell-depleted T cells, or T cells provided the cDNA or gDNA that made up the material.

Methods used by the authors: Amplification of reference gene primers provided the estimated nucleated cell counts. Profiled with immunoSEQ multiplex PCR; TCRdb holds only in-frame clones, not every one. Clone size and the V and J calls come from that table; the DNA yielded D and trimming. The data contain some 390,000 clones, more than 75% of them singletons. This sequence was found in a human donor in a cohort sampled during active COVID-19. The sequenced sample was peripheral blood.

The CDR3: CASRVPGTGSHEQYF. The DNA of the CDR3 is TGTGCCAGCAGGGTCCCCGGGACAGGGAGCCACGAGCAGTACTTC. The genes are TRBV11-2 and TRBJ2-7; 9 bases are a match to TRBD1. Germline-derived CDR1 and CDR2 are SGHAT and FQNNGV. The CDR3 runs 15 residues. V was clipped by 6 bases and J by 5 bases; unmatched bases: 11.